The clone carrying this T cell receptor beta chain was seen at least ten times. Its antigen is currently unknown. Clinical symptoms, serum thyroxine, TRAb, thyroid ultrasound and orbital computed tomography determined diagnosis. Amplified material comprised TCR beta CDR3 regions derived from RNA transcripts. The first round was an RT-PCR with HTBI primers, and the second round was a multiplex PCR. TCRdb analysed the multiplex PCR reads with MiXCR anew, one entry per CDR3 protein. Of 350,000 to 450,000 distinct CDR3 sequences listed, 15% to 20% are singletons. The entry originates in a study of Graves' ophthalmopathy and Graves' hyperthyroidism. Study-level points and caveats: Most thyroid clonotypes expanded beyond 0.001 frequency were also found in blood.

CDR3 length equals 15 residues. Germline lookup yields CDR1 LNHDA and CDR2 SQIVND (reference sequence). V was clipped by 5 bases and J by 4 bases; unmatched bases: 8. Sequenced material: peripheral blood. The gene calls are TRBV19 and TRBJ1-1; TRBD1 aligns across 9 bases. The sequence derives from a woman between 18 and 29 years old with Graves' ophthalmopathy. The CDR3 protein is CASSLGLQGATEAFF. The CDR3 DNA reads as TGTGCCAGTAGTTTGGGCCTACAGGGGGCCACTGAAGCTTTCTTT.